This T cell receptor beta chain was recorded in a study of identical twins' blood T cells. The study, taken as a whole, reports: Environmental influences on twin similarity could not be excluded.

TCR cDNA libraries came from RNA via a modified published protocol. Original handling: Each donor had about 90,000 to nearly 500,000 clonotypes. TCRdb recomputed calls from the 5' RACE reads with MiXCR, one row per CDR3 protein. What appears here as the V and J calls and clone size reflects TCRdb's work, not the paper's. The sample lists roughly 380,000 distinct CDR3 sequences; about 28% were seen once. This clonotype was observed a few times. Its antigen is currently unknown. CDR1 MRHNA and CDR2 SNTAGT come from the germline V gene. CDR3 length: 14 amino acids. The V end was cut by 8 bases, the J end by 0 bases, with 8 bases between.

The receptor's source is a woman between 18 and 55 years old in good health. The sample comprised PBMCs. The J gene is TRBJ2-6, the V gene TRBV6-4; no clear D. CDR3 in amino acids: CASAENSGANVLTF. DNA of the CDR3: TGTGCCAGCGCTGAGAACTCTGGGGCCAACGTCCTGACTTTC.